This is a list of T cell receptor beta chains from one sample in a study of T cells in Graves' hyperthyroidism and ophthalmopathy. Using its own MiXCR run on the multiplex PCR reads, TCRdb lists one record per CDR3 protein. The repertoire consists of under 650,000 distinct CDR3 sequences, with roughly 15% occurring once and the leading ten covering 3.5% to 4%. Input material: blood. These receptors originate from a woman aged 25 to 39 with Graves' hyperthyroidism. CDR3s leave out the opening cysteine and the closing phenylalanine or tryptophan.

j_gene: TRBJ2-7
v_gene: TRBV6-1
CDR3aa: ASSRDPTGEQY

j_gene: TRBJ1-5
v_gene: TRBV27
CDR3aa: ASSRQARDQPQH

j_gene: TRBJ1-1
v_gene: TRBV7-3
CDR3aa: ASSLVGRHTEAF

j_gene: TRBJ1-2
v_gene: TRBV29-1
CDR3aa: SVDLPGLQGYT

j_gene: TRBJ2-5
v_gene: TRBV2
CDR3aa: ASSEGPGETQY

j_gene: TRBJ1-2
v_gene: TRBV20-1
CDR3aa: SAGQVLQGGYT

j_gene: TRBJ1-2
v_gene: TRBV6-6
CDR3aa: ASSYSSGTGYGYT

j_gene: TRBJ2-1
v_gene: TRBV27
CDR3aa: ASSLFPDLRGNEQF

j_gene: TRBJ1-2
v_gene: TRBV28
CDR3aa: ASSSQGYGYT

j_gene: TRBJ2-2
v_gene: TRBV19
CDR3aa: ASSIWGGHEAGELF

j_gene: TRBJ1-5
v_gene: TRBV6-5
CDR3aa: ASSYWPNRGTQPQH

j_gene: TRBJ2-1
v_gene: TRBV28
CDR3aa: ASSSSGRVYNEQF

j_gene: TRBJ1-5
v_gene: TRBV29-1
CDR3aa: SVEEGQNQPQH

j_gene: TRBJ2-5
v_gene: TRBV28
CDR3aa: ASHPLRGQETQY

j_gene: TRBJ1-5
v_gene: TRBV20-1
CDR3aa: SASGQGNQPQH

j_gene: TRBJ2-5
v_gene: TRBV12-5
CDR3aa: ASGLNGYQETQY

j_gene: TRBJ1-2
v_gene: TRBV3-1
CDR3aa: ASSQGDGYT

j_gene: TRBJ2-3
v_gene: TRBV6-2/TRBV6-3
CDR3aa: ASSSGSRADTQY

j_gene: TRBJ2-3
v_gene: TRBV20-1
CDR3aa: SATQGAESTDTQY

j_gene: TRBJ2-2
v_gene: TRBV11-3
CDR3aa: ASSKPSGTGELF

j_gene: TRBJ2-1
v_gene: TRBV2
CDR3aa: ASSDSYEQF

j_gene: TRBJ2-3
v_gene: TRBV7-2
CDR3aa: ASSFFGRDTQY

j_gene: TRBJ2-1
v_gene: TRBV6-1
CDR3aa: ASSEPGQGVREQF

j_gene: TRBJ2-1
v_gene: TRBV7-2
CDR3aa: ASSLRGQGAGANEQF

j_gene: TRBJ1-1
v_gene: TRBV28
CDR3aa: ASLPPPGQGRTEAF

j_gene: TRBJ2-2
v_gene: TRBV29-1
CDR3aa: SVELVAGARELF

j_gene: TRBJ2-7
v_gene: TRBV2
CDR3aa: ASSYPRDRGSYEQY

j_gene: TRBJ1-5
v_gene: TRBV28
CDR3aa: ASSDRQGGSNQPQH

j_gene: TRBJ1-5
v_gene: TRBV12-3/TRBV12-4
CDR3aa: ASSPGFPQH

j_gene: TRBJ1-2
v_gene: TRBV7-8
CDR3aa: ASSYGQGNNYGYT

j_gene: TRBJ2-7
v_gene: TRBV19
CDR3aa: ASSMGPNSYEQY

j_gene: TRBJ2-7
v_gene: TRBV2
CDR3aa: ASRLASPYEQY

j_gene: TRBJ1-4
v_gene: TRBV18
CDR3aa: ASSPATNEKLF

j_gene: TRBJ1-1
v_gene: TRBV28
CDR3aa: ASSFGGATNTEAF

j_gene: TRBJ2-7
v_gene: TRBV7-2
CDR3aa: ASSRAGTGDYEQY

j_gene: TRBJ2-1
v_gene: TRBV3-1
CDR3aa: ASSQGFGGPTAQF

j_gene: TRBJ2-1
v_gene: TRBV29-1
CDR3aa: SGEGGFYNEQF

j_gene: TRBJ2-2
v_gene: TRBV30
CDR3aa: AWSKRGTGELF

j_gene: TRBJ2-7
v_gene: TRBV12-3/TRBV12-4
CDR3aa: ASSLTGQVNEQY

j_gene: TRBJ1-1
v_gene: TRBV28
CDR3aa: ASSRGEAF

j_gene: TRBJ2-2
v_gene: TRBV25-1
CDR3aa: ASSDLAAGELF

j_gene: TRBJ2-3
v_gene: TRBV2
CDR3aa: ASKRGLAGGADTQY

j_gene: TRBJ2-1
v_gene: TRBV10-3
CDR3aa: ALRTGTSGSDEQF

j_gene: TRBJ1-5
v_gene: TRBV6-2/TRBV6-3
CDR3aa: ASERGGQPQH

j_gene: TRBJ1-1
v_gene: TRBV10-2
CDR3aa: ASSDQGGAF

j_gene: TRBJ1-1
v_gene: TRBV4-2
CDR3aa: ASSPLGQEYTEAF

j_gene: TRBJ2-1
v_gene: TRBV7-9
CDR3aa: ASSPKGLTGYNEQF

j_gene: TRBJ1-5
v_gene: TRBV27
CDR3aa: ASSFLTGEVDQPQH

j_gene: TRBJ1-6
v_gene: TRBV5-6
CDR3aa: ASSLRKTGGSYNSPLH

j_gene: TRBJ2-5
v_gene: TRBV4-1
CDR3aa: ASSQDRGRGKTQY

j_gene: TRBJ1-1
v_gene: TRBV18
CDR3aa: ASSATQNTEAF

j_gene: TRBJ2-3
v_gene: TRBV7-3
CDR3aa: ASSPQAGDRTDTQY

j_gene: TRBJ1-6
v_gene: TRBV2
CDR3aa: ASSEEGQGYSPLH

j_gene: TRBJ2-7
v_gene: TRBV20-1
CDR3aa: SAPSSYEHY

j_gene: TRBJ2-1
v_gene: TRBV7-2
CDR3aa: ASSLQTSGRAYEQF

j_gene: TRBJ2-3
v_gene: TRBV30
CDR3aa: ASGKGTDTQY

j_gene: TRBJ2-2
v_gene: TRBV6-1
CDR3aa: ASSERGGANTGELF

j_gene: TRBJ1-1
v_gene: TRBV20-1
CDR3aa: SARDRRAGDGTEAF